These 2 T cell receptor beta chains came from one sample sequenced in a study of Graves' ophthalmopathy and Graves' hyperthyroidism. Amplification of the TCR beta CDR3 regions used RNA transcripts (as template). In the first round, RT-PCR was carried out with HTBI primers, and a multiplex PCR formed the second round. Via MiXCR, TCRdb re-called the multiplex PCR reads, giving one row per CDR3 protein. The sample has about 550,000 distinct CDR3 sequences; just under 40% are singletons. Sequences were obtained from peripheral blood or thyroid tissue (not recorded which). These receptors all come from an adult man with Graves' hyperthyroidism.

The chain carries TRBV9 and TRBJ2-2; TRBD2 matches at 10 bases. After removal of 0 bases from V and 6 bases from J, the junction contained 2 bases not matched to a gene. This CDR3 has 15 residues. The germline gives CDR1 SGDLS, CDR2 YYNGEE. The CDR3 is CASSVVSGGAGELFF. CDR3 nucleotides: TGTGCCAGCAGCGTAGTCAGCGGGGGGGCCGGGGAGCTGTTTTTT.

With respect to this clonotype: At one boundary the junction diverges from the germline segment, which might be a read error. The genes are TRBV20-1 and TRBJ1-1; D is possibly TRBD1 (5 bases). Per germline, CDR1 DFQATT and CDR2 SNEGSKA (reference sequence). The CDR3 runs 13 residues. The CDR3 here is CSARRQLNTEVFF. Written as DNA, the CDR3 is TGCAGTGCTAGACGACAGTTGAACACTGAAGTTTTCTTT.